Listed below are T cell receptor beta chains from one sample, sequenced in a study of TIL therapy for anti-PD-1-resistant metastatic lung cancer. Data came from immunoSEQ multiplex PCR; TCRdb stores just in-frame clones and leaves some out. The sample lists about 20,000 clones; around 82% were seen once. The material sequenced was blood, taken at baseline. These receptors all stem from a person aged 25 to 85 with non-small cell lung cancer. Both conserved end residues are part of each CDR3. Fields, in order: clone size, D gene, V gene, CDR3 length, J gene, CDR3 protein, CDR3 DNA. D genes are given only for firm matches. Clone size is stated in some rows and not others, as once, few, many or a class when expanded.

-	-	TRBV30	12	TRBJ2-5	CAWNRAEETQYF	TGTGCCTGGAATAGGGCGGAAGAGACCCAGTACTTC
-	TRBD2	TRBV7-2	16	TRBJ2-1	CASSSIAGSVYNEQFF	TGTGCCAGCAGCTCAATAGCGGGGTCCGTTTACAATGAGCAGTTCTTC
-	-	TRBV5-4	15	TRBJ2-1	CASSLEGAGRGEQFF	TGTGCCAGCAGCTTGGAGGGGGCGGGGCGCGGTGAGCAGTTCTTC
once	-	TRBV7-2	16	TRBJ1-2	CASSPGGGGSNYGYTF	TGTGCCAGCAGCCCGGGTGGGGGGGGCTCTAACTATGGCTACACCTTC
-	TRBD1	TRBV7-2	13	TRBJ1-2	CASSYPGGAGYTF	TGTGCCAGCAGCTATCCAGGGGGCGCGGGCTACACCTTC
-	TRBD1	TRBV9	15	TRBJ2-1	CASSVENRGHDEQFF	TGTGCCAGCAGCGTAGAGAACAGGGGGCATGATGAGCAGTTCTTC
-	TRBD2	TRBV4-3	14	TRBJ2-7	CASSPETSGYEQYF	TGCGCCAGCAGCCCCGAGACTAGCGGGTACGAGCAGTACTTC
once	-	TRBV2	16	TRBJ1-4	CASSRGGSETNEKLFF	TGTGCCAGCAGTCGGGGGGGCTCGGAAACTAATGAAAAACTGTTTTTT
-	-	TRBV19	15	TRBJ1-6	CASSPRTGGGSPLHF	TGTGCCAGTAGTCCCCGGACGGGCGGGGGTTCACCCCTCCACTTT
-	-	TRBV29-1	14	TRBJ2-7	CSVEEQGRSYEQYF	TGCAGCGTTGAAGAACAGGGCCGTTCCTACGAGCAGTACTTC
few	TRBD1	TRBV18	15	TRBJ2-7	CASSLGTGVSYEQYF	TGTGCCAGCTCACTTGGGACAGGGGTCTCGTACGAGCAGTACTTC
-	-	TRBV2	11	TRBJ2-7	CASNRDDEQYF	TGTGCCAGCAACCGGGACGACGAGCAGTACTTC
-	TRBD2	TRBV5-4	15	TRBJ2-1	CASSLSTSALNEQFF	TGTGCCAGCAGCCTCTCGACTAGCGCCTTAAATGAGCAGTTCTTC
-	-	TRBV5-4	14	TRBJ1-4	CASSFEGPNEKLFF	TGTGCCAGCAGCTTTGAGGGACCTAATGAAAAACTGTTTTTT
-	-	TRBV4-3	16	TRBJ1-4	CASSQNPAGKREKLFF	TGCGCCAGCAGCCAAAATCCGGCAGGGAAGAGAGAAAAACTGTTTTTT
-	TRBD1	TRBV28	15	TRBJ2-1	CASSFQGALYNEQFF	TGTGCCAGCAGTTTCCAGGGGGCCCTCTACAATGAGCAGTTCTTC
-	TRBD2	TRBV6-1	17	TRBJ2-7	CASRERLASIAPNEQYF	TGTGCCAGCAGGGAAAGACTAGCCTCAATAGCCCCTAATGAGCAGTACTTC
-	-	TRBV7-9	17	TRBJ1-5	CASSSNRDSARDQPQHF	TGTGCCAGCAGCTCCAACCGGGACTCAGCGAGGGATCAGCCCCAGCATTTT
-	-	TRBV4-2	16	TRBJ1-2	CASSQERGVIPNGYTF	TGTGCCAGCAGCCAAGAAAGGGGGGTAATTCCGAATGGCTACACCTTC
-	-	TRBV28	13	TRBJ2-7	CASSLPASREQYF	TGTGCCAGCAGTCTCCCGGCATCGCGCGAGCAGTACTTC
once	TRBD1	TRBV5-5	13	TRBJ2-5	CASSWTGPETQYF	TGTGCCAGCAGCTGGACAGGGCCAGAGACCCAGTACTTC
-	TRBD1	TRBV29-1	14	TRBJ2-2	CSVQGQGNTGELFF	TGCAGCGTGCAGGGACAGGGGAACACCGGGGAGCTGTTTTTT